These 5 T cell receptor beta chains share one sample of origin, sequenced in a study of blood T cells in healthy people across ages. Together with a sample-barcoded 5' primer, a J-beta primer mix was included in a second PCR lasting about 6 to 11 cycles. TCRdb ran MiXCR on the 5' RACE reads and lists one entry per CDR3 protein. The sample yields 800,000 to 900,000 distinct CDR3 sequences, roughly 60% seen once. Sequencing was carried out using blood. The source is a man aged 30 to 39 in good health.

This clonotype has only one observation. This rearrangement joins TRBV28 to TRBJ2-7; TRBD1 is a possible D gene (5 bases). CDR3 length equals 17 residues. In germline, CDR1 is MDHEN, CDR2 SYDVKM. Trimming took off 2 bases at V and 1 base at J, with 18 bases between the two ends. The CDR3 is CASSLRLGQDASYEQYF. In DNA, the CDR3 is TGTGCCAGCAGTTTAAGGCTGGGGCAGGACGCGTCCTACGAGCAGTACTTC.

The DNA of the CDR3 is TGTGCCATCAGTCCGGGGAGGGACCAAGAGACCCAGTACTTC. Its protein is CAISPGRDQETQYF. V is TRBV10-3 and J is TRBJ2-5; 7 bases map to TRBD2. This CDR3 has 14 residues. Looked up from germline, CDR1 is ENHRY and CDR2 is SYGVKD. Unmatched junction bases numbered 3, after V lost 5 bases and J lost 0 bases.

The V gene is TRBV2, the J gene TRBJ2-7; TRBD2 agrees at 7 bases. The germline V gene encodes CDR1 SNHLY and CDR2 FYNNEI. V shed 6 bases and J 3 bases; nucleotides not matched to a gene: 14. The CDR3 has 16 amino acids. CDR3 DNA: TGTGCCAGCAGGGGAAGGGAGGGTTCGGCAGGCTACGAGCAGTACTTC. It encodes CASRGREGSAGYEQYF.

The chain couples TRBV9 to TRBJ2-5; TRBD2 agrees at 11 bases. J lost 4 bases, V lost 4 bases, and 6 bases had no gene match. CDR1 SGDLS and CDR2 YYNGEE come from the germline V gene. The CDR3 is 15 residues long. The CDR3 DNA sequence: TGTGCCAGCAGCTCACTAGCGGGGGTCGCAGAGACCCAGTACTTC. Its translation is CASSSLAGVAETQYF.

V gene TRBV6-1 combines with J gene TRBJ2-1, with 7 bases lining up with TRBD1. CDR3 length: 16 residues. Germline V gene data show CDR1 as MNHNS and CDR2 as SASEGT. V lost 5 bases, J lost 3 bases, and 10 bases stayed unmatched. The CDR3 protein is CASSFPGQSFYNEQFF. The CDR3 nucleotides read TGTGCCAGCAGTTTTCCGGGACAGTCTTTCTACAATGAGCAGTTCTTC.